Following are 20 T cell receptor beta chains from one sample sequenced in a study of blood T cell repertoires in COVID-19. The repertoire was sequenced with immunoSEQ multiplex PCR; TCRdb's copy has only in-frame clones and lacks some. The sample has about 33,000 clones, 80% to 95% seen once. The sequenced material came from peripheral blood. The receptors here all came from a male donor with active COVID-19.

V gene TRBV9 combines with J gene TRBJ2-2; unclear D gene. The germline CDR1 and CDR2 sequences are SGDLS and YYNGEE. The CDR3 consists of 12 residues. Trimming removed 4 bases from V and 5 bases from J, with 6 bases in between. CDR3 residues: CASSPVTGELFF. CDR3 bases: TGTGCCAGCAGCCCTGTGACCGGGGAGCTGTTTTTT.

CDR3 sequence reads: CASSYSTNRGNTEAFF. The CDR3 DNA reads as TGTGCCAGCAGTTACTCTACGAACAGGGGGAACACTGAAGCTTTCTTT. The chain uses TRBV6-5 and TRBJ1-1; TRBD1 agrees at 7 bases. The CDR3 has 16 amino acids. Unmatched junction bases numbered 5, after V lost 0 bases and J lost 1 base. Germline CDR1 and CDR2: MNHEY and SVGAGI.

The chain combines TRBV7-9 with TRBJ1-6; D might be TRBD1 (5 bases). Germline CDR1 and CDR2: SEHNR and FQNEAQ (reference sequence). V was trimmed by 3 bases and J by 2 bases, leaving 8 bases between them. The CDR3 length is 15 residues. CDR3 region: CASSFTGTYNSPLHF. The CDR3 coding sequence is TGTGCCAGCAGCTTCACAGGCACCTATAATTCACCCCTCCACTTT. Full variable domain (remainder filled in from reference TRBV7-9 and TRBJ1-6): DTGVSQNPRHKITKRGQNVTFRCDPISEHNRLYWYRQTLGQGPEFLTYFQNEAQLEKSRLLSDRFSAERPKGSFSTLEIQRTEQGDSAMYLCASSFTGTYNSPLHFGNGTRLTVT.

The chain recombines TRBV29-1 with TRBJ1-2; D remains unclear. The V end lost 4 bases, the J end lost 2 bases, and 11 bases lay between the germline ends. The CDR3 is 13 residues long. Germline V CDR1 and CDR2: SQVTM, ANQGSEA. The CDR3 region is CSVAGSPNYGYTF. CDR3 in DNA: TGCAGCGTTGCCGGGAGCCCGAACTATGGCTACACCTTC.

This clone was detected once. The rearrangement uses TRBV19 and TRBJ2-3, with 10 bases lining up with TRBD2. The length of the CDR3 is 15 residues. V gave up 7 bases and J gave up 2 bases; unmatched junction bases: 6. Germline assignment: CDR1 LNHDA and CDR2 SQIVND (reference sequence). The CDR3 loop is CASKTSGYPTDTQYF. The CDR3 region has the DNA TGTGCCAGTAAGACTAGCGGGTACCCCACAGATACGCAGTATTTT.

The chain employs TRBV27 and TRBJ2-2; possibly TRBD2 for D (5 bases). The CDR3 has 14 residues. Trimming left V 0 bases short and J 5 bases short, with 7 bases between. The germline CDR1 and CDR2 sequences are MNHEY and SMNVEV (reference sequence). The CDR3 is CASSLSRGTGELFF. CDR3 bases: TGTGCCAGCAGTTTATCACGGGGAACCGGGGAGCTGTTTTTT.

This chain links TRBV7-9 with TRBJ2-2, with 8 bases fitting TRBD2. Looked up from germline, CDR1 is SEHNR and CDR2 is FQNEAQ (reference sequence). CDR3 length: 16 amino acids. Trimming removed 5 bases from V and 0 bases from J; junction bases left unmatched: 5. CDR3 in DNA: TGTGCCAGCAGCCCCGGGGGGGGGACGAACACCGGGGAGCTGTTTTTT. As protein: CASSPGGGTNTGELFF.

The chain combines TRBV7-3 with TRBJ1-1; the D gene is possibly TRBD1 (5 bases). Trimming pared 3 bases from V and 0 bases from J, leaving 29 bases between. Germline V lookup: CDR1 SGHTA, CDR2 FQGTGA. This CDR3 has 21 amino acids. The CDR3 protein is CASSFRQLRDPNGEVNTEAFF. The CDR3 DNA sequence: TGTGCCAGCAGCTTCAGACAGCTCCGGGACCCAAACGGGGAGGTGAACACTGAAGCTTTCTTT.

J is TRBJ1-1 and V is TRBV6-5, with TRBD1 as a possible D gene (5 bases). Germline V gene data show CDR1 as MNHEY and CDR2 as SVGAGI. The CDR3 extends over 14 amino acids. The V and J ends lost 5 bases and 11 bases respectively, with 21 bases between them. CDR3 in amino acids: CASSTPGLPVGAFF. The CDR3 DNA follows: TGTGCCAGCAGTACACCGGGACTCCCTGTCGGGGCTTTCTTT.

The rearrangement joins TRBV6-2 or TRBV6-3 to TRBJ2-3; D is ambiguous. The CDR3 spans 15 residues. From germline, CDR1 is MNHEY and CDR2 SVGEGT. Trimming removed 3 bases at V and 6 bases at J, with 16 bases between. This chain's CDR3 is CASSYLDTVSDTQYF. The CDR3 bases are TGTGCCAGCAGTTATCTCGACACAGTTTCGGATACGCAGTATTTT.

This rearrangement joins TRBV7-2 to TRBJ2-7, with D tentatively TRBD2 (6 bases). Looked up from germline, CDR1 is SGHTA and CDR2 is FQGNSA. Trimming took off 3 bases at V and 1 base at J, with 13 bases between the two ends. The CDR3 contains 15 residues. The DNA of the CDR3 is TGTGCCAGCAGCTTGACCGGGACTGCTTCCTACGAGCAGTACTTC. Translation gives CASSLTGTASYEQYF.

The chain couples TRBV12-3 or TRBV12-4 to TRBJ1-2; D possibly corresponds to TRBD1 (5 bases). This CDR3 spans 12 amino acids. With 6 bases removed from V and 8 bases from J, the gap between germline ends came to 13 bases. The CDR3 loop is CASSRTSDGYTF. In DNA, the CDR3 is TGTGCCAGCAGCCGGACATCGGACGGCTACACCTTC.

This chain connects TRBV10-1 to TRBJ2-3; 9 bases are shared with TRBD2. Trimming took 2 bases from V and 6 from J; bases not matched to a gene: 9. Germline V gene lookup returns CDR1 WNHNN and CDR2 SYGVQD (reference sequence). The CDR3 runs 16 residues. The CDR3 DNA is TGCGCCAGCAGTGAGCCTGCTCTAGCGGGGTTGGATACGCAGTATTTT. Its translation: CASSEPALAGLDTQYF.

This chain uses TRBV7-6 with TRBJ2-5, with TRBD2 identical over 7 bases. V gave up 5 bases and J gave up 5 bases; unmatched junction bases: 11. Germline V gene data show CDR1 as SGHVS and CDR2 as FNYEAQ. The CDR3 totals 15 residues. In DNA form, the CDR3 reads TGTGCCAGCAGCCAGGCGGCGGGGGTATTGGAGACCCAGTACTTC. This translates into CASSQAAGVLETQYF.

This clone was picked up one time. The rearrangement joins TRBV24-1 to TRBJ2-2; a weak D match, TRBD2 (5 bases). Germline V gives CDR1 KGHDR, CDR2 SFDVKD. The germline V and J ends were trimmed by 7 bases and 4 bases, with 12 bases remaining between them. There are 14 residues in the CDR3. In nucleotides, the CDR3 is TGTGCCACCAGCCGAGACGGGGTCACCGGGGAGCTGTTTTTT. Translating it yields CATSRDGVTGELFF.

The CDR3 reads CASSVEGTDGYTF. The CDR3 coding sequence is TGTGCCAGCAGCGTAGAGGGGACAGATGGCTACACCTTC. The chain links TRBV9 to TRBJ1-2, with 7 bases lining up with TRBD1. Germline values: CDR1 SGDLS, CDR2 YYNGEE. This CDR3 is built from 13 residues. The V segment lost 0 bases and the J segment 6 bases; nucleotides outside the gene matches: 2.

J is TRBJ2-5 and V is TRBV5-1; TRBD1 matches 11 bases. Germline trimming cut 4 bases from V and 5 bases from J; bases unmatched to any gene: 7. The CDR3 has 15 amino acids. Germline V gives CDR1 SGHRS, CDR2 YFSETQ. The CDR3 here is CASSVGQGVWETQYF. CDR3 nucleotides: TGCGCCAGCAGCGTGGGACAGGGGGTTTGGGAGACCCAGTACTTC. Full variable domain (outside the CDR3, taken from reference TRBV5-1 and TRBJ2-5): KAGVTQTPRYLIKTRGQQVTLSCSPISGHRSVSWYQQTPGQGLQFLFEYFSETQRNKGNFPGRFSGRQFSNSRSEMNVSTLELGDSALYLCASSVGQGVWETQYFGPGTRLLVL.

The rearrangement uses TRBV5-3 and TRBJ1-3; possible D gene TRBD1, 6 bases. TRBV5-3 is an ORF for which the function is uncertain. Trimming pared 7 bases from V and 2 bases from J, leaving 13 bases between. The CDR3 extends over 14 amino acids. The CDR3 is CARGQSYTGNTIYF. The DNA for the CDR3 is TGTGCCAGAGGACAGTCCTATACTGGAAACACCATATATTTT.

V usage is TRBV6-5 and J usage is TRBJ2-7, with D unclear. The CDR3 is made up of 12 amino acids. The germline CDR1 and CDR2 sequences are MNHEY and SVGAGI. Trimming left V 3 bases short and J 4 bases short, with 7 bases between. CDR3 protein: CASSYRRYEQYF. The CDR3 DNA reads TGTGCCAGCAGTTATCGGAGATACGAGCAGTACTTC.

The V and J genes are TRBV5-1 and TRBJ2-5; no reliable D call. Between the trimmed V and J ends, which lost 1 base and 6 bases, there was a span of 10 bases. Germline-derived CDR1 and CDR2 are SGHRS and YFSETQ. The CDR3 is 13 amino acids. The CDR3 spells CASSLFVSKTQYF. CDR3 DNA: TGCGCCAGCAGCTTGTTTGTTTCAAAGACCCAGTACTTC.